This TCR beta chain was sequenced for a study of blood T cell repertoires in COVID-19. The study drew participants aged about 18 to 95 years from about two dozen US areas. Cohort 3 recovered donors had two negative PCRs, clearance, or symptom resolution. Germline loops: CDR1 MNHEY, CDR2 SMNVEV (reference sequence). Trimming removed 6 bases from V and 5 bases from J; junction bases left unmatched: 7. The length of the CDR3 is 14 residues. TCRdb keeps only in-frame clones here, not all; method: immunoSEQ multiplex PCR. The sample carries approximately 260,000 clones, nearly 90% recorded once. The V and J genes are TRBV27 and TRBJ1-2; 9 positions match TRBD1. Sequencing input: PBMCs or T cells enriched from blood (not recorded which). This receptor was obtained from an older woman who had recovered from COVID-19. The CDR3 bases are TGTGCCAGCAGGGGCTGGACAGGGGATTATGGCTACACCTTC. This translates into CASRGWTGDYGYTF.